Below, 6 T cell receptor beta chains from the same sample are listed, as sequenced in a study of T cell responses to AZD1222 COVID-19 vaccine. Data came from immunoSEQ multiplex PCR; TCRdb stores just in-frame clones and leaves some out. The data show around 150,000 clones, around 93% seen once. The sequencing here drew on peripheral blood, taken 28 days after the second AZD1222 dose. The receptors come from an adult who received the AZD1222 COVID-19 vaccine.

In the case of this clone: The limits of the CDR3 on the DNA are not certain, so only TCRdb's listed CDR3 is given. The J gene is TRBJ2-7, the V gene TRBV21-1. TRBV21-1 is classified as a pseudogene. The CDR3 is 18 residues long, counting both termini. This CDR3 is CASSKYSVGGGSSYEQYF.

The chain has TRBV5-1 and TRBJ1-1; a possible D gene is TRBD1 (6 bases). The CDR3 runs 14 residues. CDR1 and CDR2 (germline): SGHRS, YFSETQ. V was trimmed by 4 bases and J by 0 bases, leaving 10 bases between them. CDR3 bases: TGCGCCAGCAGCCCGGGACACTTGAACACTGAAGCTTTCTTT. This sequence encodes CASSPGHLNTEAFF.

The rearrangement uses TRBV28 and TRBJ2-7; D unresolved. The CDR3 is 13 residues long. Germline lookup yields CDR1 MDHEN and CDR2 SYDVKM. Trimming took 3 bases from V and 5 from J, leaving 11 bases between them. CDR3 protein: CASSLNGRDEQYF. The DNA for the CDR3 is TGTGCCAGCAGTTTGAACGGACGGGACGAGCAGTACTTC.

The rearrangement joins TRBV28 to TRBJ1-6; D unresolved. This CDR3 is built from 13 residues. The V and J ends lost 5 bases and 14 bases respectively, with 16 bases between them. Germline assignment: CDR1 MDHEN and CDR2 SYDVKM. The chain's CDR3 is CASSGGLARALHF. The CDR3 DNA reads TGTGCCAGCAGTGGTGGGTTGGCGCGGGCCCTCCACTTT.

V usage is TRBV13 and J usage is TRBJ2-1; 9 positions agree with TRBD2. The CDR3 runs 18 residues. CDR1 is PRHDT and CDR2 is FYEKMQ in the germline V gene (reference sequence). After removal of 5 bases from V and 5 bases from J, the junction contained 16 bases not matched to a gene. The CDR3: CASSPNSILAGIDNEQFF. CDR3 coding DNA: TGTGCCAGCAGCCCCAACTCTATTCTAGCGGGGATAGACAATGAGCAGTTCTTC.

V gene TRBV15 combines with J gene TRBJ1-2, with D unclear. The V gene lost 1 base and the J gene lost 5 bases, with 5 bases spanning the gap. CDR1 is LNHNV and CDR2 is YYDKDF in the germline V gene (reference sequence). This CDR3 comprises 12 residues. The CDR3 is CATSRVGYGYTF. The CDR3 bases are TGTGCCACCAGCAGAGTGGGTTATGGCTACACCTTC.